This entry lists 5 T cell receptor beta chains sequenced from one sample in a study of T cell repertoires in cytomegalovirus infection. TCRdb re-called the reads with MiXCR, one entry per CDR3 protein. The sample has hundreds of thousands of distinct CDR3 sequences, roughly a third seen once. The sequenced sample consisted of PBMCs. The receptors shown here come from a human donor in good health (CMV status not recorded). Some clones in this sample may be carry-over from other donors' samples.

This chain links TRBV7-3 with TRBJ2-5; TRBD1 is a possible D gene (6 bases). Between the trimmed V and J ends, which lost 4 bases and 2 bases, there was a span of 14 bases. The CDR3 is 15 residues long. Germline values: CDR1 SGHTA, CDR2 FQGTGA. The CDR3 spells CASSCHRVYQETQYF. The DNA for the CDR3 is TGTGCCAGCAGCTGTCACAGGGTCTATCAAGAGACCCAGTACTTC.

This clonotype was seen a single time. This chain uses TRBV20-1 with TRBJ2-3; TRBD1 matches at 7 bases. The V gene's germline CDR1 is DFQATT and CDR2 SNEGSKA (reference sequence). V shed 5 bases, J shed 0 bases, and the junction held 2 bases outside the gene matches. The CDR3 covers 13 residues. The CDR3 loop is CSAEQGSTDTQYF. CDR3 coding DNA: TGCAGTGCTGAACAGGGGAGCACAGATACGCAGTATTTT.

As to this clonotype: This may be a read error: a much more frequent sequence differs by one nucleotide. Likely a read error: the CDR3 ends without its conserved phenylalanine or tryptophan. This sequence joins TRBV7-8 and TRBJ2-1; D remains unclear. The CDR3 totals 15 residues. The ends were cut back, 5 bases at V and 0 bases at J, with 11 bases in the middle. Germline lookup yields CDR1 SGHVS and CDR2 FQNEAQ. The CDR3 DNA sequence: TGTGCCAGCAGCCGCACCCATAGCTCCTACAATGAGCAGTTCTTA. The encoded protein is CASSRTHSSYNEQFL.

J is TRBJ1-1 and V is TRBV5-6; the D is unclear. Germline lookup yields CDR1 SGHDT and CDR2 YYEEEE. Trimming shortened V by 0 bases and J by 1 base, and 16 bases separated the two germline ends. This CDR3 comprises 17 residues. This CDR3 reads CASSLVRALLSNTEAFF. In DNA form, the CDR3 reads TGTGCCAGCAGCTTGGTCCGGGCCTTGCTATCGAACACTGAAGCTTTCTTT.

The sample holds a few counts of this clonotype. J is TRBJ1-5 and V is TRBV28; no definite D call. Trimming removed 5 bases from V and 7 bases from J, with 18 bases in between. Germline CDR1 MDHEN, CDR2 SYDVKM. The CDR3 extends over 15 amino acids. The CDR3 reads CASSPLTLIGQPQHF. The CDR3 region has the DNA TGTGCCAGCAGTCCCCTGACCCTCATCGGGCAGCCCCAGCATTTT.